This T cell receptor (beta chain) was sequenced for a study of T-cell memory formation after mild COVID-19. TCRdb itself ran the 5' RACE reads through MiXCR, one entry per CDR3 protein. The sample records some 440,000 distinct CDR3 sequences, roughly 25% being singletons. The CDR3 spans 15 residues. After removal of 0 bases from V and 4 bases from J, the junction contained 5 bases not matched to a gene. CDR1 and CDR2 from the germline V gene are DFQATT and SNEGSKA (reference sequence). J is TRBJ2-5 and V is TRBV20-1; 10 bases align to TRBD2. The clonotype was recovered from an adult woman who had mild COVID-19 (a few samples of this study predate the infection). Cell type and time point are not known. Sequences were obtained from PBMCs or a T cell subset sorted from them (not recorded which). As DNA, the CDR3 is TGCAGTGCTAGAGAAGAGCGGGGGGGCGGAGAGACCCAGTACTTC. This sequence encodes CSAREERGGGETQYF.